Following are 29 T cell receptor beta chains from one sample sequenced in a study of blood T cell repertoires in COVID-19. Libraries were prepared by immunoSEQ multiplex PCR; TCRdb keeps only in-frame clonotypes and omits some of them. Of some 390,000 clones listed, about 87% were seen once; the top ten hold about 2.1%. The sample was peripheral blood. These TCRs come from a woman in her fifties or sixties with COVID-19, enrolled during active disease.

The V call is TRBV6-5, the J call TRBJ1-4, with D tentatively TRBD1 (6 bases). Germline V gene data show CDR1 as MNHEY and CDR2 as SVGAGI. This CDR3 has 14 residues. Trimming cost V 0 bases and J 5 bases, with 7 bases left between them. The CDR3 here is CASSYSGTNEKLFF. DNA of the CDR3: TGTGCCAGCAGTTACTCGGGGACAAATGAAAAACTGTTTTTT.

The V call is TRBV19, the J call TRBJ2-5; TRBD2 agrees at 10 bases. The CDR3 spans 15 residues. Per the germline V gene, CDR1 is LNHDA and CDR2 is SQIVND (reference sequence). The junction had 10 bases not matched to a gene; V was cut back by 7 bases and J by 5 bases. In DNA form, the CDR3 reads TGTGCCAGTACCCAGCGGAGCGGGGGGGCCGAGACCCAGTACTTC. Its protein is CASTQRSGGAETQYF.

The chain employs TRBV10-3 and TRBJ1-5, with D possibly TRBD1 on 6 matching bases. V lost 2 bases, J lost 2 bases, and 10 bases lay in between. The CDR3 covers 15 residues. Per the germline V gene, CDR1 is ENHRY and CDR2 is SYGVKD. The CDR3 DNA follows: TGTGCCATCAGTGAGACCGGGACACGCAATCAGCCCCAGCATTTT. The encoded protein is CAISETGTRNQPQHF.

Concerning this clone: Other DNA sequences in the sample encode the same CDR3. The gene calls are TRBV5-1 and TRBJ1-1; D ambiguous. Trimming removed 1 base at V and 1 base at J, with 8 bases between. Germline V gives CDR1 SGHRS, CDR2 YFSETQ. This CDR3 region has 14 residues. The CDR3 coding sequence is TGCGCCAGCAGCTTGTTCGGGGAGAACACTGAAGCTTTCTTT. Translation gives CASSLFGENTEAFF.

The chain combines TRBV27 with TRBJ2-7; D unresolved. The germline V gene has CDR1 MNHEY and CDR2 SMNVEV (reference sequence). The CDR3 sequence is 12 residues long. V was pared by 5 bases and J by 6 bases, with 11 bases between. For the CDR3, the DNA is TGTGCCAGCAGTCCCCCTCTAGGCGAGCAGTACTTC. Residues: CASSPPLGEQYF.

This clone was detected many times. The DNA for the CDR3 is TGTGCCAGCAGCTTAGTGGACAGGCTCCTTCGTCAAGAGACCCAGTACTTC. Its protein product is CASSLVDRLLRQETQYF. The rearrangement joins TRBV7-8 to TRBJ2-5, with 7 bases lining up with TRBD1. CDR1 is SGHVS and CDR2 is FQNEAQ in the germline V gene. The CDR3 has 17 residues. V lost 1 base, J lost 2 bases, and 10 bases stayed unmatched.

The chain recombines TRBV19 with TRBJ1-2; 7 nucleotides agree with TRBD1. The V gene end was trimmed by 4 bases and the J gene end by 3 bases; junction bases not matched to a gene: 5. This CDR3 comprises 14 residues. Germline loops: CDR1 LNHDA, CDR2 SQIVND (reference sequence). The CDR3, as DNA: TGTGCCAGTAGTACCCGACAGGGTGACTATGGCTACACCTTC. It is translated as CASSTRQGDYGYTF.

The CDR3 loop is CAISGVNTEAFF. CDR3 coding DNA: TGTGCCATCAGTGGAGTGAACACTGAAGCTTTCTTT. The chain has TRBV10-3 and TRBJ1-1; no clear D. The CDR3 extends over 12 amino acids. V lost 4 bases to trimming and J lost 0 bases, with 3 bases between them. Germline CDR1 is ENHRY and CDR2 is SYGVKD.

The J gene is TRBJ1-4, the V gene TRBV6-5; D gene unclear. V lost 6 bases and J 3 bases, leaving 14 bases between the germline ends. The length of the CDR3 is 15 residues. Germline V CDR1 and CDR2: MNHEY, SVGAGI. The CDR3 nucleotides read TGTGCCAGCAGAACGTTGGCCGCACCTAATGAAAAACTGTTTTTT. Residues: CASRTLAAPNEKLFF.

In this sample, this clone turned up once. The J gene is TRBJ2-2, the V gene TRBV2; possibly TRBD2 for D (6 bases). This CDR3 contains 13 residues. V was clipped by 6 bases and J by 6 bases, with 11 bases between them. Germline CDR1 SNHLY, CDR2 FYNNEI. The CDR3 reads CASRAEGSGELFF. The DNA for the CDR3 is TGTGCCAGCAGGGCGGAGGGCTCCGGGGAGCTGTTTTTT.

The chain employs TRBV6-1 and TRBJ1-1; D ambiguous. There are 16 residues in the CDR3. The V and J ends lost 0 bases and 2 bases respectively, with 13 bases between them. Germline V lookup: CDR1 MNHNS, CDR2 SASEGT. In nucleotides, the CDR3 is TGTGCCAGCAGTGAAGCGTGGTCCGCGGGAAACACTGAAGCTTTCTTT. Amino acids: CASSEAWSAGNTEAFF.

V usage is TRBV4-1 and J usage is TRBJ2-1; 13 positions agree with TRBD2. J was trimmed by 0 bases and V by 5 bases; bases with no gene match: 16. From germline, CDR1 is MGHRA and CDR2 YSYEKL. The CDR3 runs to 21 residues. The CDR3 DNA reads TGCGCCAGCAGCTCACAAGACCCGGGACTAGCGGGGTTAAGCTCCTACAATGAGCAGTTCTTC. It specifies CASSSQDPGLAGLSSYNEQFF.

Only a few counts were recorded for this clone. This chain joins TRBV2 and TRBJ2-5, with 7 bases lining up with TRBD1. CDR1 is SNHLY and CDR2 is FYNNEI in the germline V gene. V shed 6 bases and J 5 bases; nucleotides not matched to a gene: 12. The CDR3 covers 15 residues. CDR3 sequence (DNA): TGTGCCAGCAGCCCCGACCAAAGACAGGGTGAGACCCAGTACTTC. Its protein is CASSPDQRQGETQYF.

The chain employs TRBV5-1 and TRBJ1-1; 9 bases agree with TRBD1. This CDR3 comprises 17 residues. Per the germline V gene, CDR1 is SGHRS and CDR2 is YFSETQ. The trim removed 4 bases at V and 4 bases at J, leaving 14 bases unmatched. DNA for the CDR3: TGCGCCAGCAGCCCCGAACCGGGACAGGGCTTCGGCACTGAAGCTTTCTTT. This translates into CASSPEPGQGFGTEAFF.

The count of this clone is one. The V call is TRBV18, the J call TRBJ1-3; no reliable D call. Trimming took off 0 bases at V and 0 bases at J, with 12 bases between the two ends. Germline V CDR1 and CDR2: KGHSH, LQKENI. The CDR3 loop spans 17 amino acids. The CDR3 loop reads CASSPPRQASSGNTIYF. Written as DNA, the CDR3 is TGTGCCAGCTCACCACCTCGTCAGGCCAGCTCTGGAAACACCATATATTTT.

This clone was seen only once. The rearrangement links TRBV5-1 to TRBJ2-3, with 12 nucleotides matching TRBD2. Germline values: CDR1 SGHRS, CDR2 YFSETQ. V lost 4 bases to trimming and J lost 8 bases; unmatched junction nucleotides: 11. The length of the CDR3 is 16 residues. CDR3 loop: CASSPPASGGAGTQYF. The CDR3 coding sequence is TGCGCCAGCAGCCCCCCTGCTAGCGGGGGGGCAGGTACGCAGTATTTT.

This clone has a single count. V usage is TRBV15 and J usage is TRBJ2-3; TRBD2 matches at 8 bases. V shed 0 bases, J shed 2 bases, and the junction held 4 bases outside the gene matches. The CDR3 contains 16 residues. The germline V gene encodes CDR1 LNHNV and CDR2 YYDKDF (reference sequence). In DNA form, the CDR3 reads TGTGCCACCAGCAGAGAACGACTAGCGACCACAGATACGCAGTATTTT. Translating it yields CATSRERLATTDTQYF.

The chain links TRBV7-6 to TRBJ1-3; possible D gene TRBD1, 5 bases. The germline V gene has CDR1 SGHVS and CDR2 FNYEAQ. Trimming cost V 5 bases and J 0 bases, with 20 bases left between them. This CDR3 comprises 18 residues. CDR3: CASSLTGTRLYSGNTIYF. As DNA, the CDR3 is TGTGCCAGCAGCCTTACAGGAACACGGCTTTACTCTGGAAACACCATATATTTT. Using reference TRBV7-6 and TRBJ1-3 for the parts outside the CDR3, the full variable domain is GAGVSQSPRYKVTKRGQDVALRCDPISGHVSLYWYRQALGQGPEFLTYFNYEAQQDKSGLPNDRFSAERPEGSISTLTIQRTEQRDSAMYRCASSLTGTRLYSGNTIYFGEGSWLTVV.

The chain links TRBV9 to TRBJ1-3; no clear D gene. Per germline, CDR1 SGDLS and CDR2 YYNGEE. The CDR3 totals 15 residues. V was pared by 4 bases and J by 0 bases, with 11 bases between. The CDR3 spells CASSPSGSSGNTIYF. The CDR3 DNA follows: TGTGCCAGCAGCCCAAGCGGAAGCTCTGGAAACACCATATATTTT.

V and J are TRBV5-8 and TRBJ1-4, with TRBD1 matching over 7 bases. The junction had 5 bases not matched to a gene; V was cut back by 2 bases and J by 7 bases. There are 14 residues in the CDR3. Germline V gene lookup returns CDR1 SGHTS and CDR2 YDEGEE. The chain's CDR3 is CASSFYRGGEKLFF. DNA for the CDR3: TGTGCCAGCAGCTTTTACAGGGGTGGTGAAAAACTGTTTTTT.

CDR3 residues: CASSYPQNSPLHF. CDR3 nucleotide sequence: TGTGCCAGCAGCTACCCACAGAATTCACCCCTCCACTTT. The chain links TRBV7-2 to TRBJ1-6; D gene ambiguous. The CDR3 is 13 residues long. Trimming removed 4 bases from V and 7 bases from J, with 8 bases in between. Per the germline V gene, CDR1 is SGHTA and CDR2 is FQGNSA.

The V gene is TRBV5-1, the J gene TRBJ2-3, with 7 bases matching TRBD2. The germline V gene has CDR1 SGHRS and CDR2 YFSETQ. This CDR3 is built from 15 residues. V shed 4 bases, J shed 3 bases, and the junction held 8 bases outside the gene matches. CDR3 in amino acids: CASSGGDRATDTQYF. CDR3 DNA sequence: TGCGCCAGCAGCGGGGGGGACCGTGCGACAGATACGCAGTATTTT.

The chain has TRBV10-3 and TRBJ2-1; 9 positions agree with TRBD1. The CDR3 is 17 amino acids. Germline lookup yields CDR1 ENHRY and CDR2 SYGVKD. Trimming took 4 bases from V and 6 from J; bases not matched to a gene: 13. CDR3 sequence reads: CAISASTGGSGANEQFF. In DNA, the CDR3 is TGTGCCATCAGTGCCTCGACAGGGGGATCAGGCGCCAATGAGCAGTTCTTC.

The chain has TRBV6-5 and TRBJ1-1; the D is unclear. Trimming shortened V by 2 bases and J by 11 bases, and 15 bases separated the two germline ends. This CDR3 is 13 amino acids long. The V gene's germline CDR1 is MNHEY and CDR2 SVGAGI. This CDR3 is CASSYGVARVAFF. For the CDR3, the DNA is TGTGCCAGCAGTTACGGTGTGGCGCGGGTTGCTTTCTTT.

The V call is TRBV28, the J call TRBJ2-2; TRBD2 is a possible D gene (7 bases). Germline CDR1 and CDR2: MDHEN and SYDVKM. V lost 7 bases and J 7 bases, leaving 16 bases between the germline ends. This CDR3 is 14 amino acids long. CDR3 DNA: TGTGCCAGCAACACTCGGGGGGCGGGCGGGGAGCTGTTTTTT. Translating gives CASNTRGAGGELFF.

The rearrangement uses TRBV4-1 and TRBJ2-2, with 8 bases aligning to TRBD1. Germline V gene data show CDR1 as MGHRA and CDR2 as YSYEKL. There are 16 residues in the CDR3. The J segment lost 6 bases and the V segment lost 2 bases, leaving 8 bases of the junction unmatched. The CDR3 region is CASSQTRQGRSGELFF. CDR3 DNA: TGCGCCAGCAGCCAAACTCGACAGGGGCGTTCCGGGGAGCTGTTTTTT.

The J gene is TRBJ1-4, the V gene TRBV2; the match to TRBD1 covers 9 bases. Germline V gene sequence: CDR1 SNHLY, CDR2 FYNNEI. V lost 3 bases and J lost 7; bases outside the gene matches: 9. The CDR3 is made up of 16 amino acids. CDR3 nucleotide sequence: TGTGCCAGCAGTGAGAGACCTACAGGGGGCGTTGAAAAACTGTTTTTT. The encoded protein is CASSERPTGGVEKLFF.

The rearrangement links TRBV9 to TRBJ2-3, with D possibly being TRBD1 (5 bases). V was clipped by 6 bases and J by 1 base, with 15 bases between them. CDR1 is SGDLS, CDR2 YYNGEE, per germline. This CDR3 has 15 residues. DNA for the CDR3: TGTGCCAGCACCCAGGGTATAGGGGGCACAGATACGCAGTATTTT. It yields the protein CASTQGIGGTDTQYF. Looking up the rest from reference TRBV9 and TRBJ2-3 gives the full variable domain: DSGVTQTPKHLITATGQRVTLRCSPRSGDLSVYWYQQSLDQGLQFLIQYYNGEERAKGNILERFSAQQFPDLHSELNLSSLELGDSALYFCASTQGIGGTDTQYFGPGTRLTVL.

The rearrangement links TRBV5-1 to TRBJ2-1; TRBD2 agrees at 8 bases. V lost 0 bases to trimming and J lost 8 bases; unmatched junction nucleotides: 4. The CDR3 has 14 residues. Germline lookup yields CDR1 SGHRS and CDR2 YFSETQ. In nucleotides, the CDR3 is TGCGCCAGCAGCTTGGCCAGCGGGGGACATGAGCAGTTCTTC. Translated, it gives CASSLASGGHEQFF.